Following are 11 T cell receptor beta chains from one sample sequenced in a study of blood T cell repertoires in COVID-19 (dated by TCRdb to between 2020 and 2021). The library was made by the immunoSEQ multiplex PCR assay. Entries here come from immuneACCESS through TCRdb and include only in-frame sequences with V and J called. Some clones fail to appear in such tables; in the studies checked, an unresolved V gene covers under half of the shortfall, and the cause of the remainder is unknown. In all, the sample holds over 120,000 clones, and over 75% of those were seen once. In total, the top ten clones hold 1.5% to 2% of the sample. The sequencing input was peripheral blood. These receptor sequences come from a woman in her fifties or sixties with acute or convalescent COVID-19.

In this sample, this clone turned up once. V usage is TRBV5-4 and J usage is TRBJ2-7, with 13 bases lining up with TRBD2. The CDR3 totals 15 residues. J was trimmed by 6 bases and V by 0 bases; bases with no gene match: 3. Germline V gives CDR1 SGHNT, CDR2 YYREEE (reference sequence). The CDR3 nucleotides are TGTGCCAGCAGCTTGGAGGGACTAGCGGGACTCGAGCAGTACTTC. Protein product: CASSLEGLAGLEQYF.

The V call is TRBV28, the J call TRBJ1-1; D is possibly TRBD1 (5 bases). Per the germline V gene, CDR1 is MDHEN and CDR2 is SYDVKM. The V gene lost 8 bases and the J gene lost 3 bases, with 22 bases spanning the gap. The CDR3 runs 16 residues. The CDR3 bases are TGTGCCAGCCCCCAGGTGGGGGAGCGGGGGGACACTGAAGCTTTCTTT. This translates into CASPQVGERGDTEAFF.

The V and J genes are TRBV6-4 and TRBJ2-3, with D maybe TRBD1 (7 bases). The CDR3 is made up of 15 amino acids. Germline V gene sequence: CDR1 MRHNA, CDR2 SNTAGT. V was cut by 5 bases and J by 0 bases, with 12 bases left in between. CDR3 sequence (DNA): TGTGCCAGCAGTTCGGCAGGGGGGAGCACAGATACGCAGTATTTT. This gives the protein CASSSAGGSTDTQYF.

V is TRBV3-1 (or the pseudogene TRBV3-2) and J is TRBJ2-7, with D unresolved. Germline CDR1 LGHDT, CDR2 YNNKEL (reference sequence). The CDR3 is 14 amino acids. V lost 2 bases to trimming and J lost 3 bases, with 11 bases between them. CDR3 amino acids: CASSQPASSYEQYF. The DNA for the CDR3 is TGTGCCAGCAGCCAACCCGCTAGTAGCTACGAGCAGTACTTC.

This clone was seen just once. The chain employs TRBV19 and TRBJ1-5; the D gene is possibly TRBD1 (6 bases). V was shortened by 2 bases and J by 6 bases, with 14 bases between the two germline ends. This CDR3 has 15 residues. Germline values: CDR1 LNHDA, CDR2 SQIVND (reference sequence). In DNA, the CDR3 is TGTGCCAGTAGTATATTCGGGCAGGGGACTCAGCCCCAGCATTTT. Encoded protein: CASSIFGQGTQPQHF. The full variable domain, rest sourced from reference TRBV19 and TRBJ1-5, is DGGITQSPKYLFRKEGQNVTLSCEQNLNHDAMYWYRQDPGQGLRLIYYSQIVNDFQKGDIAEGYSVSREKKESFPLTVTSAQKNPTAFYLCASSIFGQGTQPQHFGDGTRLSIL.

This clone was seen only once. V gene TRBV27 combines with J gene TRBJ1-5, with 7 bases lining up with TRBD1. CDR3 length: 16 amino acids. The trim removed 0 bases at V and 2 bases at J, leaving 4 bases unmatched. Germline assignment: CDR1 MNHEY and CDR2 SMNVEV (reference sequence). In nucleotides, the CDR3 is TGTGCCAGCAGTTTATCGACAGGGATCGGCAATCAGCCCCAGCATTTT. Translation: CASSLSTGIGNQPQHF.

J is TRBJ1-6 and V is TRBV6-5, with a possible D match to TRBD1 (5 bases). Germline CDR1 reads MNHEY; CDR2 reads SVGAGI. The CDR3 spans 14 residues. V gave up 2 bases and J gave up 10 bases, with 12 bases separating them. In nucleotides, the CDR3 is TGTGCCAGCAGTTACAGGCAGGGCGAGTCACCCCTCCACTTT. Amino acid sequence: CASSYRQGESPLHF.

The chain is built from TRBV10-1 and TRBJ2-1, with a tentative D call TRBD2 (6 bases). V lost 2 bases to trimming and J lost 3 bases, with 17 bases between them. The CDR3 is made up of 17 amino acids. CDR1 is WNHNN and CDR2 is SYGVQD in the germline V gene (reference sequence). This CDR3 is CASSENWRGAGYNEQFF. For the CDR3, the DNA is TGCGCCAGCAGTGAGAATTGGCGGGGAGCGGGCTACAATGAGCAGTTCTTC.

CDR3 nucleotide sequence: TGTGCCAGCAGCAATACTGTGGTGTACAGGGATAATGAAAAACTGTTTTTT. Translation gives CASSNTVVYRDNEKLFF. The chain carries TRBV7-9 and TRBJ1-4, with a weak D call TRBD1 (6 bases). Germline values: CDR1 SEHNR, CDR2 FQNEAQ (reference sequence). The CDR3 contains 17 residues. V shed 5 bases and J shed 4 bases, with 20 bases lying between them. Full variable domain (rest looked up from reference TRBV7-9 and TRBJ1-4): DTGVSQNPRHKITKRGQNVTFRCDPISEHNRLYWYRQTLGQGPEFLTYFQNEAQLEKSRLLSDRFSAERPKGSFSTLEIQRTEQGDSAMYLCASSNTVVYRDNEKLFFGSGTQLSVL.

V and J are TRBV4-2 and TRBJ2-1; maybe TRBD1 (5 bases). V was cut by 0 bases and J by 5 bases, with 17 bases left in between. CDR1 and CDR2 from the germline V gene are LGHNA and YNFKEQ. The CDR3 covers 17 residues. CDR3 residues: CASSQESARAFHNEQFF. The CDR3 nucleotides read TGTGCCAGCAGCCAAGAAAGCGCCAGGGCGTTTCACAATGAGCAGTTCTTC.

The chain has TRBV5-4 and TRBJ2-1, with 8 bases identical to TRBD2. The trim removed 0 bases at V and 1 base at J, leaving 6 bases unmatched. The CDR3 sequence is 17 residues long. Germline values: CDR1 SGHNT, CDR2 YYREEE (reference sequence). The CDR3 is CASSLGGPSGSYNEQFF. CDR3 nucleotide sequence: TGTGCCAGCAGCTTGGGGGGTCCTAGCGGGTCCTACAATGAGCAGTTCTTC.